This T cell receptor beta chain emerged from a study of shared clonotypes between healthy human individuals. Amplification in unsorted PBMC replicate PCRs started from approximately 300 ng DNA, which equals approximately 28,000 T cell genomes. Original data processing: ImmunoSEQ gave junction-only sequences without quality scores, so filtering differed. Produced via immunoSEQ multiplex PCR; TCRdb's table is partial and in-frame only. V, J and clone size are taken as reported in that table, and D and trimming were inferred from the DNA itself. In the table there are about half a million clones, 79% of which are singletons. Trimming took 3 bases from V and 0 from J, leaving 10 bases between them. This CDR3 is 15 amino acids long. Germline CDR1 SGHTA, CDR2 FQGTGA. The donors, healthy adults who were HIV-negative, had experienced no recent acute infections or vaccinations. Genomic DNA from unsorted samples was obtained from 83 million or so PBMCs (per sample).

This receptor was taken from a woman aged 40 to 49 in good health. Some clones in this sample may be carry-over from other donors' samples. The chain is built from TRBV7-3 and TRBJ2-3; possible D gene TRBD2, 6 bases. What was sequenced was PBMCs. Written as DNA, the CDR3 is TGTGCCAGCAGCTTGGAGGGACTCAGCACAGATACGCAGTATTTT. It yields the protein CASSLEGLSTDTQYF.